The 32 T cell receptor beta chains in this list originate from one sample, sequenced in a study of neurological immune-mediated disorders. TCRdb analysed the 5' RACE reads with MiXCR anew, one entry per CDR3 protein. The table has over 15,000 distinct CDR3 sequences, approximately 8.8% seen once. Sequencing was carried out using CD8+ T cells from blood. These receptors all come from a man aged 50 to 60 in good health.

This clonotype has ten or more counts. V gene TRBV9 combines with J gene TRBJ1-2; D is ambiguous. Trimming cost V 1 base and J 3 bases, with 4 bases left between them. This CDR3 has 12 amino acids. Germline CDR1 reads SGDLS; CDR2 reads YYNGEE. The CDR3 here is CASSVNDYGYTF. CDR3 sequence (DNA): TGTGCCAGCAGCGTAAACGACTATGGCTACACCTTC.

This clonotype was counted many times. The chain joins TRBV20-1 to TRBJ2-3; 10 nucleotides line up with TRBD2. From germline, CDR1 is DFQATT and CDR2 SNEGSKA (reference sequence). The CDR3 is 19 amino acids. The J segment lost 0 bases and the V segment lost 4 bases, leaving 16 bases of the junction unmatched. CDR3: CSAIEGTTGLADSTDTQYF. The CDR3 nucleotides are TGCAGTGCTATAGAGGGTACAACTGGACTAGCGGACAGCACAGATACGCAGTATTTT.

In this sample, this clonotype turned up many times. The chain is built from TRBV7-6 and TRBJ1-1, with D perhaps TRBD1 (6 bases). The germline CDR1 and CDR2 sequences are SGHVS and FNYEAQ. This CDR3 is built from 13 residues. Trimming left V 3 bases short and J 5 bases short, with 10 bases between. The CDR3, as DNA: TGTGCCAGCAGCTTTACAGGGTTAACTGAAGCTTTCTTT. Translated, it gives CASSFTGLTEAFF.

This clonotype was counted ten times or more. The genes are TRBV6-5 and TRBJ2-6; D remains unclear. The germline V gene encodes CDR1 MNHEY and CDR2 SVGAGI. The CDR3 extends over 14 amino acids. The germline V and J ends were trimmed by 1 base and 0 bases, with 1 base remaining between them. The CDR3 is CASSYFSGANVLTF. The CDR3 nucleotides read TGTGCCAGCAGTTACTTCTCTGGGGCCAACGTCCTGACTTTC.

This clonotype was recorded at least ten times. The chain links TRBV9 to TRBJ1-1; weak D call: TRBD1 (6 bases). Trimming stripped 0 bases from V and 5 bases from J, with 11 bases between. Germline CDR1 is SGDLS and CDR2 is YYNGEE. CDR3 length equals 14 residues. Written as DNA, the CDR3 is TGTGCCAGCAGCGTAGGGGGGGCTGGGACTGAAGCTTTCTTT. It yields the protein CASSVGGAGTEAFF.

This clonotype was counted ten times or more. The rearrangement uses TRBV29-1 and TRBJ2-3, with D perhaps matching TRBD2 (7 bases). This CDR3 is built from 16 residues. Germline V gene data show CDR1 as SQVTM and CDR2 as ANQGSEA. The ends were cut back, 2 bases at V and 2 bases at J, with 17 bases in the middle. The CDR3 spells CSVEYREGSDTDTQYF. Written as DNA, the CDR3 is TGCAGCGTTGAATACAGGGAGGGTAGCGACACAGATACGCAGTATTTT.

This clonotype was found many times. CDR3 in amino acids: CASSLTGNTEAFF. CDR3 DNA: TGCGCCAGCAGCCTGACAGGGAATACTGAAGCTTTCTTT. The chain carries TRBV5-1 and TRBJ1-1; 7 bases align to TRBD1. The CDR3 contains 13 residues. Trimming cost V 4 bases and J 5 bases; bases outside gene matches: 5. The germline gives CDR1 SGHRS, CDR2 YFSETQ.

In this sample, this clonotype turned up many times. V gene TRBV19 combines with J gene TRBJ2-7, with a weak D call TRBD1 (7 bases). This CDR3 spans 14 amino acids. V was pared by 7 bases and J by 3 bases, with 16 bases between. Germline-derived CDR1 and CDR2 are LNHDA and SQIVND (reference sequence). CDR3 region: CASTAGTGDYEQYF. CDR3 coding DNA: TGTGCCAGTACCGCGGGAACAGGGGACTACGAGCAGTACTTC.

This clonotype was counted many times. A read error may account for a junction end that differs from germline. The V gene is TRBV27, the J gene TRBJ2-2; 7 bases agree with TRBD1. This CDR3 has 12 residues. From germline, CDR1 is MNHEY and CDR2 SMNVEV (reference sequence). Written as DNA, the CDR3 is TGCGAAACAGGGGTGAACACCGGGGAGCTGTTTTTT. Amino acids: CETGVNTGELFF.

This clonotype was recorded many times. J is TRBJ2-3 and V is TRBV7-9; a possible D gene is TRBD2 (6 bases). V gave up 3 bases and J gave up 5 bases, with 15 bases separating them. Germline V lookup: CDR1 SEHNR, CDR2 FQNEAQ (reference sequence). The CDR3 length is 15 residues. The CDR3 spells CASSFEANGGDTQYF. The CDR3 nucleotides read TGTGCCAGCAGCTTTGAAGCAAACGGGGGAGATACGCAGTATTTT.

The chain has TRBV10-3 and TRBJ2-7, with D tentatively TRBD1 or TRBD2 (5 bases each). Germline-derived CDR1 and CDR2 are ENHRY and SYGVKD. Between the trimmed V and J ends, which lost 0 bases and 6 bases, there was a span of 12 bases. The CDR3 loop spans 14 amino acids. The CDR3 is CAISESGLAPEQYF. CDR3 DNA sequence: TGTGCCATCAGTGAGTCGGGGCTAGCCCCCGAGCAGTACTTC.

This clonotype counts as medium-sized. The chain employs TRBV7-8 and TRBJ2-5, with TRBD2 as a possible D gene (5 bases). The length of the CDR3 is 14 residues. Trimming shortened V by 8 bases and J by 2 bases, and 15 bases separated the two germline ends. Germline values: CDR1 SGHVS, CDR2 FQNEAQ. In DNA form, the CDR3 reads TGTGCCAGCTCCACCGGGGAAGGTCAAGAGACCCAGTACTTC. Translated, it gives CASSTGEGQETQYF. The complete variable domain, with remaining parts taken from reference TRBV7-8 and TRBJ2-5, reads GAGVSQSPRYKVAKRGQDVALRCDPISGHVSLFWYQQALGQGPEFLTYFQNEAQLDKSGLPSDRFFAERPEGSVSTLKIQRTQQEDSAVYLCASSTGEGQETQYFGPGTRLLVL.

This clonotype was recorded a few times. This chain uses TRBV27 with TRBJ1-1; D is ambiguous. CDR1 and CDR2 from the germline V gene are MNHEY and SMNVEV (reference sequence). The CDR3 spans 13 residues. V gave up 2 bases and J gave up 9 bases, with 13 bases separating them. The CDR3 bases are TGTGCCAGCAGTTTAGCCCACGACACCCAAGCTTTCTTT. Translation gives CASSLAHDTQAFF.

This clonotype was detected ten times or more. CDR3 residues: CASSLSQGPSYEQYF. CDR3 nucleotide sequence: TGTGCCAGCAGTTTATCCCAGGGGCCCTCCTACGAGCAGTACTTC. The rearrangement uses TRBV27 and TRBJ2-7, with D possibly matching TRBD1 (6 bases). The V and J ends lost 0 bases and 0 bases respectively, with 9 bases between them. The germline CDR1 and CDR2 sequences are MNHEY and SMNVEV (reference sequence). There are 15 residues in the CDR3.

This clonotype was detected ten times or more. The chain joins TRBV20-1 to TRBJ2-2; 8 nucleotides match TRBD1. Germline-derived CDR1 and CDR2 are DFQATT and SNEGSKA (reference sequence). The CDR3 extends over 17 amino acids. V lost 1 base, J lost 1 base, and 8 bases stayed unmatched. CDR3 sequence: CSARVPLGTGNTGELFF. CDR3 sequence (DNA): TGCAGTGCTAGAGTTCCTCTCGGGACAGGGAACACCGGGGAGCTGTTTTTT.

This clonotype was counted many times. The chain carries TRBV5-1 and TRBJ2-3; 10 bases map to TRBD2. The CDR3 is 15 residues long. V shed 3 bases and J 5 bases; nucleotides not matched to a gene: 6. Germline V gives CDR1 SGHRS, CDR2 YFSETQ. CDR3 in DNA: TGCGCCAGCAGCTCTAGGACTAGCGGAAGAGATACGCAGTATTTT. Translating it yields CASSSRTSGRDTQYF.

The genes are TRBV3-1 and TRBJ2-2; no clear D gene. CDR3 length equals 11 residues. The germline V and J ends were trimmed by 6 bases and 4 bases, with 3 bases remaining between them. Germline CDR1 and CDR2: LGHDT and YNNKEL (reference sequence). The CDR3 coding sequence is TGTGCCAGCAGAAGCACCGGGGAGCTGTTTTTT. This codes for CASRSTGELFF. Full variable domain (missing parts from reference TRBV3-1 and TRBJ2-2): DTAVSQTPKYLVTQMGNDKSIKCEQNLGHDTMYWYKQDSKKFLKIMFSYNNKELIINETVPNRFSPKSPDKAHLNLHINSLELGDSAVYFCASRSTGELFFGEGSRLTVL.

In this sample, this clonotype turned up once. CDR3 bases: TGCAGTGCTGGTGGGTCGAACACCGGGGAGCTGTTTTTT. Its protein product is CSAGGSNTGELFF. This chain links TRBV20-1 with TRBJ2-2; D call uncertain. CDR1 is DFQATT, CDR2 SNEGSKA, per germline (reference sequence). Between the trimmed V and J ends, which lost 5 bases and 0 bases, there was a span of 7 bases. The CDR3 consists of 13 residues.

The sample holds many counts of this clonotype. The J gene is TRBJ2-7, the V gene TRBV7-6; TRBD2 agrees at 16 bases. This CDR3 spans 16 amino acids. Per the germline V gene, CDR1 is SGHVS and CDR2 is FNYEAQ. The junction had 2 bases not matched to a gene; V was cut back by 3 bases and J by 3 bases. The CDR3 reads CASSLGLAGGDYEQYF. The CDR3 DNA follows: TGTGCCAGCAGCTTGGGACTAGCGGGAGGGGACTACGAGCAGTACTTC.

This clonotype was recorded many times. The chain carries TRBV11-2 and TRBJ2-7; D could derive from TRBD1 or TRBD2 (5 bases each). This CDR3 has 15 amino acids. V gave up 5 bases and J gave up 4 bases, with 18 bases separating them. CDR1 and CDR2 from the germline V gene are SGHAT and FQNNGV. The CDR3 protein is CASSLSTGTVYEQYF. The CDR3 DNA sequence: TGTGCCAGCAGCCTAAGCACCGGGACGGTTTACGAGCAGTACTTC.

This clonotype was picked up many times. The chain couples TRBV29-1 to TRBJ2-7, with a tentative D call TRBD2 (6 bases). V lost 0 bases, J lost 2 bases, and 14 bases lay in between. There are 15 residues in the CDR3. Germline loops: CDR1 SQVTM, CDR2 ANQGSEA. The CDR3 region has the DNA TGCAGCGTTGAAGAGGGCGGGAACCGGGCCTACGAGCAGTACTTC. Protein: CSVEEGGNRAYEQYF.

This clonotype was counted a few times. V gene TRBV19 combines with J gene TRBJ2-1, with TRBD2 identical over 10 bases. This CDR3 has 16 residues. The germline V gene encodes CDR1 LNHDA and CDR2 SQIVND (reference sequence). V gave up 5 bases and J gave up 2 bases; unmatched junction bases: 6. CDR3 sequence: CASSARLAGTYNEQFF. The CDR3 DNA sequence: TGTGCCAGTAGTGCCCGACTAGCGGGTACCTACAATGAGCAGTTCTTC.

This clonotype occurred many times. V gene TRBV3-1 combines with J gene TRBJ2-7; TRBD1 agrees at 9 bases. The V gene end was trimmed by 0 bases and the J gene end by 1 base; junction bases not matched to a gene: 10. CDR3 length: 18 residues. CDR1 LGHDT and CDR2 YNNKEL come from the germline V gene (reference sequence). CDR3 sequence reads: CASSQDLRGDRASYEQYF. For the CDR3, the DNA is TGTGCCAGCAGCCAAGACCTTAGGGGGGACAGGGCTTCCTACGAGCAGTACTTC.

This clonotype was detected many times. V gene TRBV4-3 combines with J gene TRBJ1-6; a weak D match, TRBD1 (5 bases). The CDR3 is made up of 15 amino acids. V was shortened by 0 bases and J by 10 bases, with 13 bases between the two germline ends. The germline V gene has CDR1 LGHNA and CDR2 YSLEER. The CDR3 nucleotides are TGCGCCAGCAGCCAAGAATCAGGGCTCAGGTCACCCCTCCACTTT. This gives the protein CASSQESGLRSPLHF.

Many counts were recorded for this clonotype. The V call is TRBV5-1, the J call TRBJ2-5; 7 nucleotides match TRBD1. V lost 0 bases to trimming and J lost 1 base; unmatched junction nucleotides: 0. The CDR3 is 14 residues long. Germline-derived CDR1 and CDR2 are SGHRS and YFSETQ. The CDR3 DNA reads as TGCGCCAGCAGCTTGGACAGGGGCCAAGAGACCCAGTACTTC. Translation: CASSLDRGQETQYF.

This clonotype was observed many times. V and J are TRBV20-1 and TRBJ1-5; 9 nucleotides agree with TRBD1. There are 15 residues in the CDR3. Germline V CDR1 and CDR2: DFQATT, SNEGSKA (reference sequence). After removal of 3 bases from V and 1 base from J, the junction contained 4 bases not matched to a gene. The DNA of the CDR3 is TGCAGTGCTAGGGCTGACAGGGGGAGCAATCAGCCCCAGCATTTT. It yields the protein CSARADRGSNQPQHF.

This clonotype was observed many times. The chain has TRBV28 and TRBJ1-1; D unclear. The CDR3 sequence is 14 residues long. Germline V gene data show CDR1 as MDHEN and CDR2 as SYDVKM. Deletions cut 4 bases from V and 11 bases from J, with 20 bases between. The CDR3 loop is CASSSPHSFLYAFF. CDR3 bases: TGTGCCAGCAGTTCTCCCCACTCCTTTTTGTACGCTTTCTTT.

This clonotype was seen a handful of times. This chain joins TRBV28 and TRBJ2-3; D unclear. The V gene's germline CDR1 is MDHEN and CDR2 SYDVKM. CDR3 length: 16 residues. Trimming cost V 2 bases and J 0 bases, with 12 bases left between them. The CDR3, as DNA: TGTGCCAGCAGTTTACTCACGTCATCTAGCACAGATACGCAGTATTTT. It translates to CASSLLTSSSTDTQYF.

This clonotype was recorded many times. The V gene is TRBV24-1, the J gene TRBJ2-1; 13 positions match TRBD2. V shed 5 bases and J 1 base; nucleotides not matched to a gene: 4. Germline V lookup: CDR1 KGHDR, CDR2 SFDVKD. The CDR3 spans 17 residues. The DNA for the CDR3 is TGTGCCACCAGTGGTTGGACTAGCGGGAGATCCTACAATGAGCAGTTCTTC. Translated, it gives CATSGWTSGRSYNEQFF.

This clonotype was found many times. The rearrangement joins TRBV7-9 to TRBJ2-3; D gene unclear. CDR3 length: 15 amino acids. The ends were cut back, 1 base at V and 6 bases at J, with 14 bases in the middle. The V gene's germline CDR1 is SEHNR and CDR2 FQNEAQ (reference sequence). This CDR3 is CASSLDSWMVDTQYF. DNA of the CDR3: TGTGCCAGCAGCTTAGACTCGTGGATGGTTGATACGCAGTATTTT.

Within the sample, this clonotype is medium-sized. The chain employs TRBV4-1 and TRBJ2-5, with 11 nucleotides matching TRBD2. Germline V gene sequence: CDR1 MGHRA, CDR2 YSYEKL. Unmatched junction bases numbered 5, after V lost 0 bases and J lost 2 bases. The CDR3 consists of 17 residues. This CDR3 is CASSQEPGLAVQETQYF. For the CDR3, the DNA is TGCGCCAGCAGCCAAGAACCGGGACTAGCGGTTCAAGAGACCCAGTACTTC.

The table lists this clonotype with many counts. This chain connects TRBV28 to TRBJ2-2; D possibly corresponds to TRBD2 (5 bases). The CDR3 has 14 residues. V lost 5 bases to trimming and J lost 7 bases, with 14 bases between them. Germline CDR1 MDHEN, CDR2 SYDVKM. The CDR3 DNA sequence: TGTGCCAGCAGTCCACCTAGGCGGGTCGGGGAGCTGTTTTTT. Translation gives CASSPPRRVGELFF. The complete variable domain, with remaining parts taken from reference TRBV28 and TRBJ2-2, reads DVKVTQSSRYLVKRTGEKVFLECVQDMDHENMFWYRQDPGLGLRLIYFSYDVKMKEKGDIPEGYSVSREKKERFSLILESASTNQTSMYLCASSPPRRVGELFFGEGSRLTVL.